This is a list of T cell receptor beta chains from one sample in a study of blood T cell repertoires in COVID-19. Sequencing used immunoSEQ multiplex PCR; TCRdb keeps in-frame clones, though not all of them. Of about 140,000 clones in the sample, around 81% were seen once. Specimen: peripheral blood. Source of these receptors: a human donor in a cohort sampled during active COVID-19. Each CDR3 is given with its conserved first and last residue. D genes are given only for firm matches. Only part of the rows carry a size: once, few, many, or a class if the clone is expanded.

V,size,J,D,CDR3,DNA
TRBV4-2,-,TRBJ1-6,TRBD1,CASSHRGGTVDSPLHF,TGTGCCAGCAGCCACCGAGGGGGGACAGTGGATTCACCCCTCCACTTT
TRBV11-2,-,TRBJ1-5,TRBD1,CASSVDRGSNQPQHF,TGTGCCAGCAGCGTTGACAGGGGAAGCAATCAGCCCCAGCATTTT
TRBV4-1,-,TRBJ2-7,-,CASSQDDSQYYEQYF,TGCGCCAGCAGCCAAGATGACAGCCAATACTACGAGCAGTACTTC
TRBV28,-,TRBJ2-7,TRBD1,CASSPDRVGSYEQYF,TGTGCCAGCAGCCCTGACAGGGTAGGCTCCTACGAGCAGTACTTC
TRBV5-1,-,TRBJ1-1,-,CASSWQGPNTEAFF,TGCGCCAGCAGTTGGCAGGGCCCGAACACTGAAGCTTTCTTT
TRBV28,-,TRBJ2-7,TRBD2,CASSKGRAEEQYF,TGTGCCAGCAGTAAGGGGAGGGCGGAAGAGCAGTACTTC
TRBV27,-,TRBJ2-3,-,CASSSRGLTDTQYF,TGTGCCAGCAGTTCGCGGGGTTTAACAGATACGCAGTATTTT
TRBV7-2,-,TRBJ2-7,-,CASSLRRTAVWQYF,TGTGCCAGCAGCTTAAGACGGACAGCAGTGTGGCAGTACTTC
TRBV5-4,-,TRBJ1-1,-,CASSSRQAGEAFF,TGTGCCAGCAGCTCCCGCCAAGCGGGTGAAGCTTTCTTT
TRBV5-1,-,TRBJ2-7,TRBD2,CASSLEGLVYEQYF,TGCGCCAGCAGCTTGGAGGGACTAGTCTACGAGCAGTACTTC
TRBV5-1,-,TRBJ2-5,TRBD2,CASSLFDLAGGQTQYF,TGCGCCAGCAGCTTGTTCGATCTAGCGGGAGGGCAGACCCAGTACTTC
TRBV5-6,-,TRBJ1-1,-,CASSLGPGRGGDTEAFF,TGTGCCAGCAGCTTGGGGCCAGGGAGAGGCGGGGACACTGAAGCTTTCTTT
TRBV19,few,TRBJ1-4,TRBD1,CASSYGTVSEKLFF,TGTGCCAGTAGTTACGGGACAGTGAGTGAAAAACTGTTTTTT
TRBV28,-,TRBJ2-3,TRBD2,CASSLKSGRSTDTQYF,TGTGCCAGCAGTTTGAAGAGCGGGAGATCCACAGATACGCAGTATTTT
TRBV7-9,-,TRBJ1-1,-,CASSSAGEAFF,TGTGCCAGCAGCTCTGCAGGGGAAGCTTTCTTT
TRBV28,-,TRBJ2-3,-,CASSLLRAGAQYF,TGTGCCAGCAGTTTATTGAGGGCAGGAGCACAGTATTTT
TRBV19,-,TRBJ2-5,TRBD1,CASRSDRGETQYF,TGTGCCAGTAGATCAGACAGGGGAGAGACCCAGTACTTC
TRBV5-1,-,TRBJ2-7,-,CASSSSTDSYEQYF,TGCGCCAGCAGCTCTTCGACAGATTCCTACGAGCAGTACTTC
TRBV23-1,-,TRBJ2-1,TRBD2,CASSQGGSGRGGPYNEQFF,TGCGCCAGCAGTCAAGGAGGTAGCGGGAGGGGGGGCCCCTACAATGAGCAGTTCTTC
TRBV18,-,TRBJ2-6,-,CASSPPGQSLSGANVLTF,TGTGCCAGCTCACCCCCCGGACAGTCCCTCTCTGGGGCCAACGTCCTGACTTTC
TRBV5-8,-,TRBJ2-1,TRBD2,CASSLAGGNEQFF,TGTGCCAGCAGCTTGGCGGGGGGCAATGAGCAGTTCTTC
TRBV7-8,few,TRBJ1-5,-,CASSLLAQPQHF,TGTGCCAGCAGCTTATTAGCTCAGCCCCAGCATTTT
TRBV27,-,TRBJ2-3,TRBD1,CASKNRGAVWDTQYF,TGTGCCAGCAAAAACAGGGGGGCAGTCTGGGATACGCAGTATTTT
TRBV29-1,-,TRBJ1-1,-,CSVKGLNTEAFF,TGCAGCGTAAAGGGGTTGAACACTGAAGCTTTCTTT
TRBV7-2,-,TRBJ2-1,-,CASSLGQVSYNEQFF,TGTGCCAGCAGCTTAGGACAGGTATCCTACAATGAGCAGTTCTTC
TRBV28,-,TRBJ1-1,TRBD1,CASSFTLTGGEAFF,TGTGCCAGCAGTTTTACTTTGACAGGGGGAGAAGCTTTCTTT
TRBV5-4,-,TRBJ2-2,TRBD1,CASSTGTGGSTGELFF,TGTGCCAGCAGCACTGGGACAGGGGGCTCTACCGGGGAGCTGTTTTTT
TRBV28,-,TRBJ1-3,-,CASSTQISGNTIYF,TGTGCCAGCTCTACTCAAATTTCTGGAAACACCATATATTTT
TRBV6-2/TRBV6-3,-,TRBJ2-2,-,CASSLGVGELFF,TGTGCCAGCAGCCTAGGAGTCGGGGAGCTGTTTTTT
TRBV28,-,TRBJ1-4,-,CASGTPPTNEKLFF,TGTGCCAGCGGCACACCTCCAACTAATGAAAAACTGTTTTTT
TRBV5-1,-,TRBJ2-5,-,CASSLGPGTGETQYF,TGCGCCAGCAGCTTGGGGCCCGGGACTGGGGAGACCCAGTACTTC
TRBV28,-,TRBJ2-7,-,CASRLGSPYEQYF,TGTGCCAGCAGATTGGGGAGCCCCTACGAGCAGTACTTC
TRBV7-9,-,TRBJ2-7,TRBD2,CASSLGLAGHEQYF,TGTGCCAGCAGCTTAGGACTAGCGGGACACGAGCAGTACTTC
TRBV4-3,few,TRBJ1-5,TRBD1,CASSQDSDRGNQPQHF,TGCGCCAGCAGCCAAGATAGCGACAGGGGCAATCAGCCCCAGCATTTT
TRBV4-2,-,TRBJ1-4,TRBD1,CASTTTRDRANEKLFF,TGTGCCAGCACCACAACCCGGGACAGAGCTAATGAAAAACTGTTTTTT
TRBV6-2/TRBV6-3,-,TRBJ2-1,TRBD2,CASSPGTRDYNEQFF,TGTGCCAGCAGTCCCGGGACTAGGGACTACAATGAGCAGTTCTTC